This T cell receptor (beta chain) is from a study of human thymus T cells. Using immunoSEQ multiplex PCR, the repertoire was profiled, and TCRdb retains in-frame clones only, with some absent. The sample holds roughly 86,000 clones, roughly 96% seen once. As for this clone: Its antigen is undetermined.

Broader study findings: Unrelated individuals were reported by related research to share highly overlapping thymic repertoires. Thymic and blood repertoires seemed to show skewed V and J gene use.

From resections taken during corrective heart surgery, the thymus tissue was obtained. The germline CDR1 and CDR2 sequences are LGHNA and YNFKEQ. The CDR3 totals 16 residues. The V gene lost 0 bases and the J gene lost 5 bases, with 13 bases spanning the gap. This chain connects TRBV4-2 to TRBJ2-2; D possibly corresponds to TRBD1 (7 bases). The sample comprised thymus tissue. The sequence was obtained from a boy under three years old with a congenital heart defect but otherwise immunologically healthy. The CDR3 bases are TGTGCCAGCAGCCAAGAGGGCAGGGGGGCGACCGGGGAGCTGTTTTTT. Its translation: CASSQEGRGATGELFF.